One sample yielded the 16 T cell receptor beta chains listed below, sequenced in a study of blood T cell repertoires in COVID-19. Some clones are missing from TCRdb's copy, which holds only in-frame ones; the method was immunoSEQ multiplex PCR. Counted here are some 140,000 clones, 83% occurring once; the ten biggest clones make up 18%. The sample comprised PBMCs or T cells enriched from blood (not recorded which). The receptor source for this set is a man aged 25-45 years who had recovered from COVID-19.

The J gene is TRBJ2-2, the V gene TRBV15, with TRBD2 as a possible D gene (5 bases). The CDR3 is 15 amino acids. Per germline, CDR1 LNHNV and CDR2 YYDKDF (reference sequence). Trimming left V 0 bases short and J 1 base short, with 6 bases between. In nucleotides, the CDR3 is TGTGCCACCAGCAGAGAACTAGTGAACACCGGGGAGCTGTTTTTT. Protein sequence: CATSRELVNTGELFF.

The chain joins TRBV20-1 to TRBJ2-5; 8 bases agree with TRBD2. Germline CDR1 DFQATT, CDR2 SNEGSKA (reference sequence). Trimming cost V 3 bases and J 5 bases; bases outside gene matches: 8. The CDR3 loop spans 14 amino acids. CDR3 in amino acids: CSASFGGGRETQYF. The CDR3, as DNA: TGCAGTGCTAGTTTTGGCGGGGGGCGGGAGACCCAGTACTTC.

V usage is TRBV27 and J usage is TRBJ1-2, with D possibly TRBD1 on 6 matching bases. The CDR3 consists of 13 residues. V was shortened by 5 bases and J by 7 bases, with 14 bases between the two germline ends. Germline lookup yields CDR1 MNHEY and CDR2 SMNVEV (reference sequence). CDR3: CASSRTGLLGYTF. CDR3 nucleotides: TGTGCCAGCAGTCGAACAGGGCTTCTTGGCTACACCTTC.

The gene calls are TRBV5-1 and TRBJ2-7, with 10 positions matching TRBD1. The V gene end was trimmed by 2 bases and the J gene end by 3 bases; junction bases not matched to a gene: 14. Germline V CDR1 and CDR2: SGHRS, YFSETQ. There are 18 residues in the CDR3. The CDR3 bases are TGCGCCAGCAGCTTAAGGGCAGACAGGGGGCGGTTGATCTACGAGCAGTACGTC. It is translated as CASSLRADRGRLIYEQYV.

The CDR3 spells CAWSVRLGGSGEKLFF. Written as DNA, the CDR3 is TGTGCCTGGAGTGTACGCTTAGGGGGCTCGGGTGAAAAACTGTTTTTT. V and J are TRBV30 and TRBJ1-4, with 7 bases that match TRBD1. The CDR3 sequence is 16 residues long. Germline CDR1 and CDR2: GTSNPN and SVGIG (reference sequence). J lost 7 bases, V lost 0 bases, and 11 bases had no gene match.

This chain uses TRBV5-6 with TRBJ1-3, with 7 bases fitting TRBD1. Germline lookup yields CDR1 SGHDT and CDR2 YYEEEE. V was pared by 4 bases and J by 9 bases, with 10 bases of the junction left unmatched. This CDR3 comprises 14 residues. The CDR3 DNA follows: TGTGCCAGCAGCGCAACGACAGGGTGGGGCACCATATATTTT. Protein: CASSATTGWGTIYF.

The chain carries TRBV7-3 and TRBJ2-4, with 8 bases that match TRBD1. This CDR3 contains 17 residues. CDR1 and CDR2 (germline): SGHTA, FQGTGA. The J segment lost 3 bases and the V segment lost 5 bases, leaving 12 bases of the junction unmatched. The CDR3 here is CASSPTHRGQGKNIQYF. The CDR3 DNA sequence: TGTGCCAGCAGCCCCACTCATCGAGGACAGGGCAAAAACATTCAGTACTTC.

The gene calls are TRBV6-5 and TRBJ1-1, with TRBD1 matching 7 bases. V shed 6 bases and J 1 base; nucleotides not matched to a gene: 8. CDR1 is MNHEY and CDR2 is SVGAGI in the germline V gene. This CDR3 has 15 residues. CDR3 sequence reads: CASRETGKGNTEAFF. The CDR3 nucleotides are TGTGCCAGCAGAGAGACAGGGAAGGGGAACACTGAAGCTTTCTTT.

This clone was picked up one time. V usage is TRBV4-1 and J usage is TRBJ1-2, with 7 bases matching TRBD1. V shed 2 bases, J shed 5 bases, and the junction held 8 bases outside the gene matches. The length of the CDR3 is 15 residues. CDR1 is MGHRA, CDR2 YSYEKL, per germline. In DNA, the CDR3 is TGCGCCAGCAGCCAATGGCAGGGGGGAATATATGGCTACACCTTC. Protein product: CASSQWQGGIYGYTF.

The chain links TRBV11-2 to TRBJ1-6; weak D call: TRBD1 (5 bases). This CDR3 contains 14 residues. V was trimmed by 5 bases and J by 10 bases, leaving 15 bases between them. Germline CDR1 and CDR2: SGHAT and FQNNGV. In DNA form, the CDR3 reads TGTGCCAGCAGCCCTAGTCAGGGCGGCTCACCCCTCCACTTT. It translates to CASSPSQGGSPLHF.

This clone was found once. V and J are TRBV2 and TRBJ2-3; the match to TRBD2 covers 7 bases. This CDR3 has 14 amino acids. J lost 4 bases, V lost 7 bases, and 8 bases had no gene match. Per the germline V gene, CDR1 is SNHLY and CDR2 is FYNNEI. The CDR3 loop reads CASMGREYPDTQYF. The CDR3 DNA follows: TGTGCCAGCATGGGGCGGGAGTATCCAGATACGCAGTATTTT.

This chain links TRBV27 with TRBJ1-5, with D maybe TRBD1 (6 bases). V lost 3 bases and J lost 0, with 15 bases in between. Germline V gives CDR1 MNHEY, CDR2 SMNVEV (reference sequence). The CDR3 has 17 residues. CDR3 amino acids: CASSFRQEVYSNQPQHF. As DNA, the CDR3 is TGTGCCAGCAGTTTTCGACAGGAGGTTTATAGCAATCAGCCCCAGCATTTT.

The chain links TRBV18 to TRBJ1-6, with a possible D match to TRBD1 (6 bases). This CDR3 spans 15 amino acids. Looked up from germline, CDR1 is KGHSH and CDR2 is LQKENI. V lost 3 bases and J 5 bases, leaving 11 bases between the germline ends. The CDR3 loop reads CASSPLGGNNSPLHF. CDR3 nucleotides: TGTGCCAGCTCACCTCTAGGGGGAAATAATTCACCCCTCCACTTT.

The chain couples TRBV7-9 to TRBJ1-5, with D unclear. The CDR3 is 13 amino acids. Per the germline V gene, CDR1 is SEHNR and CDR2 is FQNEAQ (reference sequence). V was cut by 5 bases and J by 6 bases, with 11 bases left in between. The CDR3 nucleotides are TGTGCCAGCAGCCTAGGGTCCAGTCAGCCCCAGCATTTT. Amino acids: CASSLGSSQPQHF. Drawing the rest from reference TRBV7-9 and TRBJ1-5, the complete variable domain is DTGVSQNPRHKITKRGQNVTFRCDPISEHNRLYWYRQTLGQGPEFLTYFQNEAQLEKSRLLSDRFSAERPKGSFSTLEIQRTEQGDSAMYLCASSLGSSQPQHFGDGTRLSIL.

This sequence joins TRBV2 and TRBJ2-7; 9 bases align to TRBD2. The CDR3 has 16 residues. The V segment lost 3 bases and the J segment 4 bases; nucleotides outside the gene matches: 10. Germline CDR1 reads SNHLY; CDR2 reads FYNNEI. This chain's CDR3 is CASSDPQREEFYEQYF. In DNA form, the CDR3 reads TGTGCCAGCAGTGATCCCCAGCGGGAGGAGTTTTACGAGCAGTACTTC.

This clone was found a few times. The chain recombines TRBV19 with TRBJ1-1; 7 bases fit TRBD1. The length of the CDR3 is 15 residues. Losses at the gene ends were 3 bases for V and 3 bases for J; bases not matched to a gene: 7. Germline V gene sequence: CDR1 LNHDA, CDR2 SQIVND (reference sequence). The CDR3, as DNA: TGTGCCAGTAGTATTGGGACAGCTGGCGACACTGAAGCTTTCTTT. It yields the protein CASSIGTAGDTEAFF.